The entry that follows covers one TCR beta chain sequence. This entry comes from a study of Graves' ophthalmopathy and Graves' hyperthyroidism. From RNA, the CDR3 regions of TCR beta chains were amplified and sequenced. HTBI primers were employed in first-round RT-PCR, then a second-round multiplex PCR followed. TCRdb reanalysed the multiplex PCR reads using MiXCR and keeps one entry per CDR3 protein. The sample records 230,000 or so distinct CDR3 sequences, roughly 50% being singletons. V lost 4 bases to trimming and J lost 10 bases, with 13 bases between them. The length of the CDR3 is 13 residues. Looked up from germline, CDR1 is SGHVS and CDR2 is FQNEAQ.

V and J are TRBV7-8 and TRBJ2-2; D remains ambiguous. This TCR was sampled from an adult man with Graves' ophthalmopathy. Sequencing was carried out using peripheral blood. The CDR3 loop is CASSSTLLEELFF. The CDR3 region has the DNA TGTGCCAGCAGCTCAACTCTACTTGAGGAGCTGTTTTTT.